These 26 T cell receptor beta chains originate from one sample sequenced in a study of cytomegalovirus exposure and HLA in healthy donors. Use of 60 Vbeta and 13 Jbeta primers characterized the PCR. Some clones are missing from TCRdb's copy, which holds only in-frame ones; the method was immunoSEQ multiplex PCR. The repertoire holds 150,000 to 200,000 clones, about three quarters seen once, with about 10% in the top ten. Sequenced material: PBMCs. These receptors all come from a man aged 25-45 years in good health and CMV-seropositive.

This clone was detected once. The chain couples TRBV19 to TRBJ1-1; unclear D gene. This CDR3 has 14 amino acids. Trimming shortened V by 1 base and J by 1 base, and 7 bases separated the two germline ends. The germline gives CDR1 LNHDA, CDR2 SQIVND (reference sequence). The DNA of the CDR3 is TGTGCCAGTAGTATAGGTCGGGAGAACACTGAAGCTTTCTTT. It codes for CASSIGRENTEAFF.

The genes are TRBV15 and TRBJ2-7; 8 nucleotides line up with TRBD1. Germline loops: CDR1 LNHNV, CDR2 YYDKDF (reference sequence). Trimming at V came to 0 bases and at J to 0 bases, leaving 7 bases not matched to a gene. This CDR3 region has 17 residues. CDR3 sequence (DNA): TGTGCCACCAGCAGAGATCTTGGACAGGGAACCTCCTACGAGCAGTACTTC. This translates into CATSRDLGQGTSYEQYF.

The V call is TRBV7-9, the J call TRBJ1-2; D is ambiguous. Germline V gene lookup returns CDR1 SEHNR and CDR2 FQNEAQ (reference sequence). This CDR3 is built from 15 residues. The V end was cut by 5 bases, the J end by 6 bases, with 19 bases between. In DNA form, the CDR3 reads TGTGCCAGCAGCAACTCCGAACTAACCAGCCATGGCTACACCTTC. This encodes CASSNSELTSHGYTF.

This chain connects TRBV9 to TRBJ2-7, with D uncertain. Trimming removed 4 bases from V and 3 bases from J, with 20 bases in between. The CDR3 extends over 16 amino acids. CDR1 and CDR2 from the germline V gene are SGDLS and YYNGEE. The CDR3 nucleotides read TGTGCCAGCAGCCCTGGGTTGGGTCCCGGAGACTACGAGCAGTACTTC. Residues: CASSPGLGPGDYEQYF.

The chain links TRBV6-5 to TRBJ2-1, with 7 bases that match TRBD1. The germline CDR1 and CDR2 sequences are MNHEY and SVGAGI. V lost 7 bases and J lost 2; bases outside the gene matches: 2. The CDR3 sequence is 13 residues long. The CDR3 region has the DNA TGTGCCAGCACTGGACAGGCCTACAATGAGCAGTTCTTC. This translates into CASTGQAYNEQFF.

The chain joins TRBV2 to TRBJ2-5; tentatively, D is TRBD2 (6 bases). Germline V gives CDR1 SNHLY, CDR2 FYNNEI. The V gene lost 8 bases and the J gene lost 2 bases, with 15 bases spanning the gap. CDR3 length equals 14 residues. This CDR3 reads CASSQAGRQETQYF. The CDR3, as DNA: TGTGCCAGCTCCCAGGCAGGGAGGCAAGAGACCCAGTACTTC. Full variable domain (missing parts from reference TRBV2 and TRBJ2-5): EPEVTQTPSHQVTQMGQEVILRCVPISNHLYFYWYRQILGQKVEFLVSFYNNEISEKSEIFDDQFSVERPDGSNFTLKIRSTKLEDSAMYFCASSQAGRQETQYFGPGTRLLVL.

The CDR3 bases are TGTGCCAGCTCACCACCGAGCGGGACCTCCTACGAGCAGTACTTC. This translates into CASSPPSGTSYEQYF. The genes are TRBV18 and TRBJ2-7; 7 bases are a match to TRBD2. V lost 0 bases to trimming and J lost 0 bases; unmatched junction nucleotides: 2. CDR3 size: 15 residues. Germline V gene sequence: CDR1 KGHSH, CDR2 LQKENI.

The V call is TRBV9, the J call TRBJ2-7, with 10 nucleotides matching TRBD1. The junction had 11 bases not matched to a gene; V was cut back by 4 bases and J by 7 bases. The CDR3 spans 15 residues. Per germline, CDR1 SGDLS and CDR2 YYNGEE. The DNA for the CDR3 is TGTGCCAGCAGCCCCACGGGACAGGGGTTTTATGAGCAGTACTTC. Translation gives CASSPTGQGFYEQYF.

The V and J genes are TRBV2 and TRBJ2-3; possible D gene TRBD2, 6 bases. The CDR3 has 14 residues. With 6 bases removed from V and 2 bases from J, the gap between germline ends came to 12 bases. In germline, CDR1 is SNHLY, CDR2 FYNNEI. This chain's CDR3 is CASSGTSFTDTQYF. The DNA of the CDR3 is TGTGCCAGCAGCGGGACTTCCTTCACAGATACGCAGTATTTT.

The chain couples TRBV4-1 to TRBJ2-7; 7 nucleotides align to TRBD1. V was clipped by 3 bases and J by 4 bases; unmatched bases: 6. Germline lookup yields CDR1 MGHRA and CDR2 YSYEKL. This CDR3 has 14 residues. The CDR3 region is CASSHRGTAYEQYF. DNA of the CDR3: TGCGCCAGCAGCCACCGAGGGACAGCTTACGAGCAGTACTTC.

V usage is TRBV28 and J usage is TRBJ2-7; 11 nucleotides match TRBD2. Germline lookup yields CDR1 MDHEN and CDR2 SYDVKM. This CDR3 region has 15 residues. The J segment lost 7 bases and the V segment lost 5 bases, leaving 10 bases of the junction unmatched. CDR3 DNA: TGTGCCAGCAGTACCCCGACTAGCGGGGTGAGGGAGCAGTACTTC. Protein product: CASSTPTSGVREQYF.

This chain links TRBV7-9 with TRBJ2-3; 8 bases map to TRBD2. Germline V gene data show CDR1 as SEHNR and CDR2 as FQNEAQ (reference sequence). The junction had 9 bases not matched to a gene; V was cut back by 9 bases and J by 4 bases. This CDR3 is built from 14 residues. As DNA, the CDR3 is TGTGCCAGTCAAGCGAGCGGGGGTGCAGATACGCAGTATTTT. Encoded protein: CASQASGGADTQYF.

This clone occurred a few times. The CDR3 DNA is TGTGTCAGACGCCCGGGAGGCGGGAGGGCCTTCTCCGAGCAGTACTTC. Its translation is CVRRPGGGRAFSEQYF. This chain joins TRBV7-5 and TRBJ2-7; TRBD2, the table's D call, was not compared with the DNA. TRBV7-5 is recorded as a pseudogene. This CDR3 comprises 16 residues.

Comments on this clone: The same CDR3 is also encoded by other DNA sequences in this sample. V is TRBV27 and J is TRBJ2-7; D ambiguous. The V gene's germline CDR1 is MNHEY and CDR2 SMNVEV (reference sequence). V was clipped by 3 bases and J by 2 bases, with 8 bases between them. The CDR3 has 13 amino acids. The CDR3 spells CASSLAPTYEQYF. In nucleotides, the CDR3 is TGTGCCAGCAGTTTGGCCCCGACCTACGAGCAGTACTTC.

The chain is built from TRBV15 and TRBJ1-4, with TRBD1 matching 7 bases. Germline trimming cut 2 bases from V and 2 bases from J; bases unmatched to any gene: 2. Germline CDR1 is LNHNV and CDR2 is YYDKDF (reference sequence). This CDR3 has 15 amino acids. The CDR3 DNA reads as TGTGCCACCAGCAGAATGACAGGGACTAATGAAAAACTGTTTTTT. Its translation is CATSRMTGTNEKLFF.

This sequence joins TRBV19 and TRBJ2-1; 15 bases match TRBD2. J lost 7 bases, V lost 1 base, and 14 bases had no gene match. The CDR3 runs 20 residues. Germline loops: CDR1 LNHDA, CDR2 SQIVND (reference sequence). The CDR3 nucleotides read TGTGCCAGTAGTATAGGTGGCAGGACTAGCGGGAGGGCCCAAGGGAATGAGCAGTTCTTC. It codes for CASSIGGRTSGRAQGNEQFF.

This chain joins TRBV27 and TRBJ1-5; D is undetermined. CDR3 length: 14 amino acids. Trimming removed 1 base from V and 1 base from J, with 5 bases in between. The germline V gene has CDR1 MNHEY and CDR2 SMNVEV (reference sequence). Here the CDR3 DNA reads TGTGCCAGCAGTTTATTCTACAGCAATCAGCCCCAGCATTTT. The encoded protein is CASSLFYSNQPQHF.

This sequence joins TRBV19 and TRBJ2-2, with a weak D call TRBD2 (6 bases). This CDR3 contains 15 residues. Germline V gives CDR1 LNHDA, CDR2 SQIVND (reference sequence). Trimming removed 3 bases from V and 4 bases from J, with 12 bases in between. This chain's CDR3 is CASSISLALTGELFF. CDR3 bases: TGTGCCAGTAGTATCTCCCTAGCGCTCACCGGGGAGCTGTTTTTT.

This clone was detected a few times. The V gene is TRBV7-6, the J gene TRBJ2-2; TRBD1 is a possible D gene (5 bases). Trimming shortened V by 0 bases and J by 7 bases, and 9 bases separated the two germline ends. The CDR3 extends over 14 amino acids. Germline CDR1 SGHVS, CDR2 FNYEAQ. CDR3 protein: CASSLARGSGELFF. The CDR3 bases are TGTGCCAGCAGCTTAGCTAGGGGAAGCGGGGAGCTGTTTTTT.

Only a few counts were recorded for this clone. The J gene is TRBJ2-1, the V gene TRBV5-1; 10 bases are shared with TRBD1. V was clipped by 0 bases and J by 8 bases; unmatched bases: 2. Looked up from germline, CDR1 is SGHRS and CDR2 is YFSETQ. The CDR3 is 14 amino acids. CDR3 loop: CASSLGQGADEQFF. As DNA, the CDR3 is TGCGCCAGCAGCTTGGGACAGGGGGCCGATGAGCAGTTCTTC.

The chain links TRBV27 to TRBJ2-1; maybe TRBD2 (5 bases). Looked up from germline, CDR1 is MNHEY and CDR2 is SMNVEV (reference sequence). This CDR3 contains 14 residues. The V gene lost 3 bases and the J gene lost 8 bases, with 14 bases spanning the gap. CDR3: CASSFTGTGYEQFF. The CDR3 DNA reads as TGTGCCAGCAGTTTCACGGGAACCGGCTATGAGCAGTTCTTC.

The rearrangement links TRBV7-2 to TRBJ2-1, with 9 positions matching TRBD2. This CDR3 has 17 amino acids. CDR1 SGHTA and CDR2 FQGNSA come from the germline V gene. The V segment lost 2 bases and the J segment 5 bases; nucleotides outside the gene matches: 10. CDR3 region: CASSLTGGLAGHNEQFF. The CDR3 DNA reads TGTGCCAGCAGCTTAACGGGGGGACTAGCTGGCCACAATGAGCAGTTCTTC.

V gene TRBV2 combines with J gene TRBJ2-7, with D tentatively TRBD2 (5 bases). The germline V and J ends were trimmed by 8 bases and 1 base, with 18 bases remaining between them. The CDR3 runs 15 residues. CDR1 and CDR2 (germline): SNHLY, FYNNEI. DNA for the CDR3: TGTGCCAGCTTTAGCAGAGCCCTAGCTTCCTACGAGCAGTACTTC. Translation gives CASFSRALASYEQYF. Based on the CDR3 plus reference TRBV2 and TRBJ2-7, the full variable domain is EPEVTQTPSHQVTQMGQEVILRCVPISNHLYFYWYRQILGQKVEFLVSFYNNEISEKSEIFDDQFSVERPDGSNFTLKIRSTKLEDSAMYFCASFSRALASYEQYFGPGTRLTVT.

The CDR3 bases are TGCGCCAGCAGACCCAGACAGGAGAACACTGAAGCTTTCTTT. It encodes CASRPRQENTEAFF. The V gene is TRBV10-1, the J gene TRBJ1-1, with D possibly TRBD1 on 6 matching bases. The CDR3 length is 14 residues. Germline V CDR1 and CDR2: WNHNN, SYGVQD (reference sequence). The V end lost 6 bases, the J end lost 1 base, and 12 bases lay between the germline ends.

V and J are TRBV15 and TRBJ1-4; 7 nucleotides agree with TRBD1. CDR1 LNHNV and CDR2 YYDKDF come from the germline V gene (reference sequence). The CDR3 runs to 17 residues. V lost 5 bases to trimming and J lost 8 bases; unmatched junction nucleotides: 17. The CDR3 is CATSRPTQTGPSEKLFF. As DNA, the CDR3 is TGTGCCACCAGCCGGCCCACGCAGACAGGGCCCTCGGAAAAACTGTTTTTT.

The chain joins TRBV5-4 to TRBJ2-1, with D hard to call. This CDR3 spans 16 amino acids. Germline V gene sequence: CDR1 SGHNT, CDR2 YYREEE (reference sequence). Trimming cost V 4 bases and J 2 bases, with 16 bases left between them. CDR3 in amino acids: CASSPDQRSAYNEQFF. The DNA for the CDR3 is TGTGCCAGCAGCCCCGATCAACGGAGCGCCTACAATGAGCAGTTCTTC.